This TCR beta chain was found in a study of metastatic and nonmetastatic thyroid tumors. About the study: Patients with malignant and benign thyroid disease provided blood and tumor or nodule tissue, whose repertoires were compared. General study points: When malignant thyroid tumors were compared with benign nodules, TCR beta diversity was reportedly significantly higher in the malignant tumors. This held in both blood and tumor samples.

In the authors' workflow: Across clinicopathological groups, CDR3 differences served as the basis for building a distant-metastasis classifier for papillary thyroid cancer. TCRdb reanalyzed the PCR reads with MiXCR. TCRdb assigned the V and J calls; the authors' analysis was not used. There are roughly 81,000 clones in the sample; approximately 9% occur only once, and approximately 8.8% lies in the top ten. There are many counts of this clone. What it binds is not known. V gave up 0 bases and J gave up 0 bases; unmatched junction bases: 0. Germline CDR1 SGHDT, CDR2 YYEEEE. The CDR3 has 15 amino acids. No treatment of any kind had been given to any patient before thyroid surgery.

This TCR was sampled from a female donor with papillary thyroid cancer or a benign thyroid nodule (not recorded which). Some clones in this sample may be carry-over from other donors' samples. The gene calls are TRBV5-6 and TRBJ2-3, with 8 positions matching TRBD2. Sequencing was carried out using blood. The CDR3 region is CASSLGLASTDTQYF. CDR3 sequence (DNA): TGTGCCAGCAGCTTGGGACTAGCGAGCACAGATACGCAGTATTTT.